The 4 T cell receptor beta chains reported below all come from one sample, sequenced in a study of blood T cell repertoires in COVID-19. The assay was immunoSEQ multiplex PCR, and TCRdb's table has in-frame clones only and misses some. The table lists 200,000 to 300,000 clones, 70% to 90% of them singletons. Source material: peripheral blood. The source is a human donor in a cohort sampled during active COVID-19.

V gene TRBV6-5 combines with J gene TRBJ1-6; 10 bases align to TRBD1. The CDR3 loop spans 15 amino acids. Germline CDR1 and CDR2: MNHEY and SVGAGI. J lost 9 bases, V lost 6 bases, and 8 bases had no gene match. The CDR3 DNA is TGTGCCAGCAGACTAAGACAGGGGGCGATTTCACCCCTCCACTTT. Its translation is CASRLRQGAISPLHF.

The chain joins TRBV27 to TRBJ1-2, with D maybe TRBD1 (5 bases). Germline V gene lookup returns CDR1 MNHEY and CDR2 SMNVEV (reference sequence). With 6 bases removed from V and 5 bases from J, the gap between germline ends came to 16 bases. This CDR3 region has 14 residues. DNA of the CDR3: TGTGCCAGCAGCTTACGGGGGTTAGGTTATGGCTACACCTTC. Encoded protein: CASSLRGLGYGYTF.

J is TRBJ1-6 and V is TRBV5-4, with 9 bases matching TRBD1. CDR1 is SGHNT and CDR2 is YYREEE in the germline V gene (reference sequence). The V and J ends lost 0 bases and 2 bases, in that order; junction bases with no gene match: 9. The CDR3 consists of 19 residues. The CDR3 nucleotides are TGTGCCAGCAGCTTGGATCCTACAGGGGGCGCAACCTATAATTCACCCCTCCACTTT. Protein: CASSLDPTGGATYNSPLHF. Filled out from reference TRBV5-4 and TRBJ1-6, the complete variable domain reads ETGVTQSPTHLIKTRGQQVTLRCSSQSGHNTVSWYQQALGQGPQFIFQYYREEENGRGNFPPRFSGLQFPNYSSELNVNALELDDSALYLCASSLDPTGGATYNSPLHFGNGTRLTVT.

V and J are TRBV27 and TRBJ1-2; possible D gene TRBD1, 6 bases. The V gene lost 2 bases and the J gene lost 6 bases, with 16 bases spanning the gap. There are 15 residues in the CDR3. The germline gives CDR1 MNHEY, CDR2 SMNVEV (reference sequence). The CDR3 region has the DNA TGTGCCAGCAGTTTAATTGCGGGGGCGGGGAATGGCTACACCTTC. Its translation: CASSLIAGAGNGYTF.